This TCR beta chain was sequenced during a study of CXCR3-negative and CXCR3-positive naive CD8 T cells. Study in general: Summed over all libraries, TRB reads came to 130 million to 150 million, with about 1.5 +/- 0.3 million per library.

It was by 5' RACE with UMI labels that the TRB cDNA libraries were prepared. TCRdb reworked the 5' RACE reads into one entry per CDR3 protein, no DNA. The repertoire shows 150,000 or so distinct CDR3 sequences; the top ten hold roughly 0.31%. The CDR3 sequence is 14 residues long. Germline-derived CDR1 and CDR2 are MGHDK and SYGVNS. Every individual CD8+ T cell subset underwent sorting in triplicate at around 300,000 cells apiece. Notes on the study in general: Relative to memory CD8+ cells, whose diversity was much lower, both naive subsets had comparably high diversity. Higher TRB CDR3 hydrophobicity marked CXCR3-positive naive cells relative to CXCR3-negative naive cells.

Of note for this clonotype: No antigen is known for it.

Specimen: naive CXCR3- CD8+ T cells from blood. Specified subset: CD45RO-CCR7+CD27+CD95- naive CD8+ T cells lacking CXCR3 (TNR3-). This receptor was obtained from a human donor in good health. Some clones in this sample may be carry-over from other donors' samples. The chain combines TRBV25-1 with TRBJ2-7; TCRdb indicates TRBD1, and absent DNA this call remains unverified. CDR3 sequence reads: CASSDPDSHYEQYF.